This T cell receptor (beta chain) was recovered during a study of blood T cell repertoires in COVID-19. The wider study: Samples taken during acute and convalescent COVID-19 were collected in the United States, Italy and Spain.

Between the trimmed V and J ends, which lost 0 bases and 2 bases, there was a span of 10 bases. The CDR3 sequence is 15 residues long. The germline gives CDR1 SGDLS, CDR2 YYNGEE. Methods used by the authors: Cell counts per sample came from amplifying reference gene primers. Method: immunoSEQ multiplex PCR; TCRdb's copy keeps in-frame clones and lacks some. V and J calls and clone size are as listed in that table; D and trimming were resolved from the DNA. Of about 58,000 clones in the sample, around 79% were seen once. The sequencing sample was made of peripheral blood. The origin of this receptor is a human donor in a cohort sampled during active COVID-19. The J gene is TRBJ2-3, the V gene TRBV9, with unresolved D. CDR3 nucleotide sequence: TGTGCCAGCAGCGTAGTTCCACAGCACACAGATACGCAGTATTTT. Amino acids: CASSVVPQHTDTQYF.